The entry below describes one T cell receptor beta chain. No antigen is known for it. Construction of the TCR beta libraries employed iRepertoire HTBI primers in conjunction with Arm-PCR of CDR3 regions. MiXCR, run by TCRdb on the multiplex PCR reads, gives a single entry per CDR3 protein. The repertoire holds under 450,000 distinct CDR3 sequences, with 20% to 25% as singletons. Time point defined: persistent/refractory GD, antithyroid drugs over 5 years with positive TRAb. There was RNA extracted from PBMCs, and the TCR library was made from it. This CDR3 contains 14 residues. V was trimmed by 0 bases and J by 5 bases, leaving 10 bases between them. Germline CDR1 reads KGHSY; CDR2 reads FQNENV. The data derive from a study of regulatory T cells in long-lasting Graves disease. Overall study results and limits: TRBV28, TRBJ1-2 and TRBJ2-5 emerged as the favored segments in persistent disease. Not thyroid tissue but only peripheral blood was studied.

The receptor comes from a woman aged 40 to 50 with Graves disease. This chain joins TRBV16 and TRBJ1-1; D unclear. The material sequenced was peripheral blood mononuclear cells (PBMCs), taken when the disease was refractory, from a patient treated with antithyroid drugs. This CDR3 is CASSQSGLGTEAFF. The CDR3, as DNA: TGTGCCAGCAGCCAATCAGGCCTCGGGACTGAAGCTTTCTTT.